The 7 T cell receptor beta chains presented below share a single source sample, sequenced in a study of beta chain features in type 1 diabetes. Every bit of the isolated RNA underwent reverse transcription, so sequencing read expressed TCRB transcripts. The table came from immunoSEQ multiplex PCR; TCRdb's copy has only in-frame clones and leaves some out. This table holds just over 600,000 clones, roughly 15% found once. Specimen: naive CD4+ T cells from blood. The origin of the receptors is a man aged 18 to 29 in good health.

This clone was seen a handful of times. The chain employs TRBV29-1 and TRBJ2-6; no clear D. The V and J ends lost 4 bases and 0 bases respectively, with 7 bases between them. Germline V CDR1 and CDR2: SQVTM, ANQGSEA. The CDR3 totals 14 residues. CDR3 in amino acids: CSVARSSGANVLTF. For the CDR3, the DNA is TGCAGCGTTGCCCGGAGCTCTGGGGCCAACGTCCTGACTTTC.

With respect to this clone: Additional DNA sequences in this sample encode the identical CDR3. CDR3 in amino acids: CASSLGRETQYF. The DNA of the CDR3 is TGTGCCAGCAGCTTAGGCAGAGAGACCCAGTACTTC. This chain links TRBV7-2 with TRBJ2-5; D remains ambiguous. CDR3 length: 12 amino acids. Germline V gene sequence: CDR1 SGHTA, CDR2 FQGNSA. V was cut by 1 base and J by 4 bases, with 4 bases left in between.

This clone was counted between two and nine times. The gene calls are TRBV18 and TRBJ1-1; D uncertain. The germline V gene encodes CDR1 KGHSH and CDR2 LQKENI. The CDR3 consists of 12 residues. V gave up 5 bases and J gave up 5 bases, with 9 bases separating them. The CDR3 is CASSTLRTEAFF. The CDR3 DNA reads TGTGCCAGCTCAACACTTAGGACTGAAGCTTTCTTT.

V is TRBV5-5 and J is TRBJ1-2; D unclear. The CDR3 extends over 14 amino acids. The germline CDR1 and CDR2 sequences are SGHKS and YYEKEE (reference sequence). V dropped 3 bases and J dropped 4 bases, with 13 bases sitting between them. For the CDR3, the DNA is TGTGCCAGCAGCTCGATCGCACAGTCCTATGGCTACACCTTC. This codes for CASSSIAQSYGYTF. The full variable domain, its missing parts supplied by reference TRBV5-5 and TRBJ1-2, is DAGVTQSPTHLIKTRGQQVTLRCSPISGHKSVSWYQQVLGQGPQFIFQYYEKEERGRGNFPDRFSARQFPNYSSELNVNALLLGDSALYLCASSSIAQSYGYTFGSGTRLTVV.

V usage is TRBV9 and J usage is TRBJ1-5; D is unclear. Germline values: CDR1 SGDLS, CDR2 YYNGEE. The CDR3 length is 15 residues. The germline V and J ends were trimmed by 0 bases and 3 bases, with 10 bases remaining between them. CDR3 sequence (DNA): TGTGCCAGCAGCGTAGGTGACACCATCAATCAGCCCCAGCATTTT. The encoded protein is CASSVGDTINQPQHF.

The CDR3 here is CASSTGQNQPQHF. CDR3 bases: TGTGCCAGTAGCACCGGACAGAATCAGCCCCAGCATTTT. This chain joins TRBV19 and TRBJ1-5; D might be TRBD1 (6 bases). The CDR3 loop spans 13 amino acids. Germline V gives CDR1 LNHDA, CDR2 SQIVND (reference sequence). V was shortened by 6 bases and J by 4 bases, with 10 bases between the two germline ends.

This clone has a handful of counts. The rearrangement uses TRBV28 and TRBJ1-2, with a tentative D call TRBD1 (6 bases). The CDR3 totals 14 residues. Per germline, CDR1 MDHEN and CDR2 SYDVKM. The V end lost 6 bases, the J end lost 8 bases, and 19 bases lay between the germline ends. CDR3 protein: CASRAMPGAWGYTF. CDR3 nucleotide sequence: TGTGCCAGCAGGGCAATGCCGGGGGCTTGGGGCTACACCTTC.